Listed below are T cell receptor beta chains from one sample, sequenced in a study of T cell repertoires in cytomegalovirus infection. TCRdb recomputed calls from the reads with MiXCR, one row per CDR3 protein. The sample contains approximately 500,000 distinct CDR3 sequences, 10% to 12% of which appear only once. The sequenced sample consisted of PBMCs. These receptors originate from a human donor in good health (CMV status not recorded). Some clones in this sample may be carry-over from other donors' samples. CDR3s include the opening cysteine and the closing phenylalanine or tryptophan. D genes are given only for firm matches. Only part of the rows carry a size: once, few, many, or a class if the clone is expanded.

d_gene	v_gene	abundance	j_gene	CDR3aa	CDR3nt
.	TRBV19	many	TRBJ1-5	CASSNGRNQPQHF	TGTGCCAGTAGTAACGGCCGCAATCAGCCCCAGCATTTT
.	TRBV6-1	many	TRBJ1-1	CASTLRTGKGAFF	TGTGCCAGCACCCTCAGAACAGGGAAAGGTGCTTTCTTT
TRBD1	TRBV19	.	TRBJ1-2	CASSLRGRGNYGYTF	TGTGCCAGTAGCCTAAGGGGGCGCGGTAACTATGGCTACACCTTC
TRBD2	TRBV2	many	TRBJ2-3	CASTLLAGGIDTQYF	TGTGCCAGCACGCTGTTGGCGGGAGGGATTGATACGCAGTATTTT
.	TRBV28	many	TRBJ2-7	CASRETGSPIGAYEQYF	TGTGCCAGCAGGGAAACGGGGAGTCCCATAGGGGCCTACGAGCAGTACTTC
.	TRBV18	many	TRBJ2-1	CASSPEGEQFF	TGTGCCAGCTCACCTGAGGGGGAGCAGTTCTTC
.	TRBV7-9	few	TRBJ2-3	CASSPRTASDTQYF	TGTGCCAGCAGCCCGCGGACAGCGTCAGATACGCAGTATTTT
TRBD2	TRBV6-5	many	TRBJ2-1	CASSYDERGYNEQFF	TGTGCCAGCAGTTACGATGAGCGGGGCTACAATGAGCAGTTCTTC
TRBD1	TRBV6-5	few	TRBJ1-1	CATRAVTGGGTEAFF	TGTGCCACAAGAGCTGTAACAGGGGGGGGGACTGAAGCTTTCTTT
.	TRBV6-5	many	TRBJ1-2	CASSRGGASGYTF	TGTGCCAGCAGCCGAGGGGGGGCCTCTGGCTACACCTTC
TRBD1	TRBV5-1	many	TRBJ1-1	CASTSGQGVNTEAFF	TGCGCCAGCACCTCGGGACAGGGGGTGAACACTGAAGCTTTCTTT
.	TRBV7-7	many	TRBJ2-2	CASSLDPATGELFF	TGTGCTAGCAGCTTAGATCCGGCGACCGGGGAGCTGTTTTTT
.	TRBV9	.	TRBJ1-1	CASSGRRMNTEAFF	TGTGCCAGCAGCGGAAGACGGATGAACACTGAAGCTTTCTTT
.	TRBV5-4	.	TRBJ2-1	CASSLGTGGRGNEQFF	TGTGCCAGCAGCTTGGGGACCGGGGGGCGCGGCAATGAGCAGTTCTTC
.	TRBV6-1	many	TRBJ2-3	CASSWTAVWTDTQYF	TGTGCCAGCAGTTGGACTGCAGTCTGGACAGATACGCAGTATTTT